A single sample gave rise to the 14 T cell receptor beta chains below, sequenced in a study of T cell responses to AZD1222 COVID-19 vaccine. The assay was immunoSEQ multiplex PCR, and TCRdb's table has in-frame clones only and misses some. The table lists 100,000 to 120,000 clones, 89% of them singletons. This material consisted of peripheral blood, taken on day 0 of MenACWY control vaccination. These TCRs come from an adult in good health.

V usage is TRBV2 and J usage is TRBJ2-2; 8 nucleotides match TRBD1. The germline V gene has CDR1 SNHLY and CDR2 FYNNEI. The CDR3 totals 17 residues. V dropped 6 bases and J dropped 4; count of bases not matched to a gene: 13. Written as DNA, the CDR3 is TGTGCCAGCAGCGAATACAGGGGGATTTCGGGCACCGGGGAGCTGTTTTTT. Amino acids: CASSEYRGISGTGELFF.

The chain is built from TRBV4-2 and TRBJ1-2; 10 bases match TRBD1. This CDR3 has 15 amino acids. J was trimmed by 3 bases and V by 4 bases; bases with no gene match: 5. Germline CDR1 is LGHNA and CDR2 is YNFKEQ. This chain's CDR3 is CASSPRDRGDYGYTF. The DNA for the CDR3 is TGTGCCAGCAGCCCCCGGGACAGGGGAGACTATGGCTACACCTTC.

The chain couples TRBV6-5 to TRBJ1-5; the match to TRBD1 covers 8 bases. Trimming took 6 bases from V and 2 from J; bases not matched to a gene: 3. In germline, CDR1 is MNHEY, CDR2 SVGAGI. This CDR3 has 14 residues. In nucleotides, the CDR3 is TGTGCCAGCAGCAAGACAGGGGGCAATCAGCCCCAGCATTTT. Translated: CASSKTGGNQPQHF.

The chain carries TRBV6-5 and TRBJ2-7, with 8 positions matching TRBD1. V shed 6 bases, J shed 4 bases, and the junction held 5 bases outside the gene matches. The CDR3 totals 13 residues. Germline V gives CDR1 MNHEY, CDR2 SVGAGI. The CDR3, as DNA: TGTGCCAGCAGCCGGGACAGGTTATACGAGCAGTACTTC. Protein product: CASSRDRLYEQYF.

This chain uses TRBV20-1 with TRBJ1-2; TRBD1 might be the D (6 bases). The CDR3 spans 16 residues. V was shortened by 3 bases and J by 0 bases, with 17 bases between the two germline ends. Germline CDR1 DFQATT, CDR2 SNEGSKA (reference sequence). Here the CDR3 DNA reads TGCAGTGCTAGTCCGGACGGGACACGAACTAACTATGGCTACACCTTC. This codes for CSASPDGTRTNYGYTF.

The rearrangement uses TRBV2 and TRBJ1-6, with TRBD1 as a possible D gene (6 bases). V was trimmed by 4 bases and J by 8 bases, leaving 12 bases between them. CDR3 size: 14 residues. Per germline, CDR1 SNHLY and CDR2 FYNNEI. CDR3 loop: CASSVQGPHSPLHF. The CDR3 DNA is TGTGCCAGCAGTGTCCAGGGGCCCCATTCACCCCTCCACTTT.

This clone was recorded a few times. V usage is TRBV7-6 and J usage is TRBJ2-7; 8 bases line up with TRBD1. With 1 base clipped from V and 4 bases from J, the junction kept 3 bases outside the gene matches. CDR1 SGHVS and CDR2 FNYEAQ come from the germline V gene. The CDR3 length is 14 residues. The CDR3 here is CASSLGTGRYEQYF. CDR3 nucleotide sequence: TGTGCCAGCAGCTTAGGGACAGGGCGTTACGAGCAGTACTTC. Full variable domain (missing parts from reference TRBV7-6 and TRBJ2-7): GAGVSQSPRYKVTKRGQDVALRCDPISGHVSLYWYRQALGQGPEFLTYFNYEAQQDKSGLPNDRFSAERPEGSISTLTIQRTEQRDSAMYRCASSLGTGRYEQYFGPGTRLTVT.

The CDR3 loop reads CASSDGQGADTQYF. The CDR3 DNA sequence: TGTGCCAGCAGCGATGGACAGGGGGCAGATACGCAGTATTTT. The rearrangement joins TRBV7-9 to TRBJ2-3; TRBD1 aligns across 10 bases. CDR1 and CDR2 from the germline V gene are SEHNR and FQNEAQ (reference sequence). J was trimmed by 4 bases and V by 5 bases; bases with no gene match: 3. There are 14 residues in the CDR3.

The gene calls are TRBV5-1 and TRBJ1-1; 7 bases fit TRBD1. The CDR3 covers 15 residues. Germline V lookup: CDR1 SGHRS, CDR2 YFSETQ. J was trimmed by 7 bases and V by 4 bases; bases with no gene match: 13. The CDR3 DNA is TGCGCCAGCAGCCTGAACAGGGGAGGGAGGGGTGAAGCTTTCTTT. This translates into CASSLNRGGRGEAFF. The complete variable domain, with remaining parts taken from reference TRBV5-1 and TRBJ1-1, reads KAGVTQTPRYLIKTRGQQVTLSCSPISGHRSVSWYQQTPGQGLQFLFEYFSETQRNKGNFPGRFSGRQFSNSRSEMNVSTLELGDSALYLCASSLNRGGRGEAFFGQGTRLTVV.

The V call is TRBV18, the J call TRBJ2-7; 7 bases agree with TRBD2. With 3 bases clipped from V and 0 bases from J, the junction kept 2 bases outside the gene matches. Germline loops: CDR1 KGHSH, CDR2 LQKENI. The CDR3 is made up of 14 amino acids. CDR3 region: CASSPRDYSYEQYF. The DNA of the CDR3 is TGTGCCAGCTCACCCCGGGACTACTCCTACGAGCAGTACTTC. The full variable domain, its missing parts supplied by reference TRBV18 and TRBJ2-7, is NAGVMQNPRHLVRRRGQEARLRCSPMKGHSHVYWYRQLPEEGLKFMVYLQKENIIDESGMPKERFSAEFPKEGPSILRIQQVVRGDSAAYFCASSPRDYSYEQYFGPGTRLTVT.

This sequence joins TRBV6-5 and TRBJ1-2; D possibly corresponds to TRBD1 (5 bases). CDR1 and CDR2 from the germline V gene are MNHEY and SVGAGI. Deletions cut 8 bases from V and 1 base from J, with 14 bases between. The CDR3 runs to 14 residues. CDR3 in DNA: TGTGCCAGCGCCGGGGGAGCCCATAACTATGGCTACACCTTC. As protein: CASAGGAHNYGYTF.

The V and J genes are TRBV5-4 and TRBJ1-2; 9 nucleotides agree with TRBD1. The CDR3 is made up of 17 amino acids. V gave up 4 bases and J gave up 2 bases; unmatched junction bases: 12. CDR1 SGHNT and CDR2 YYREEE come from the germline V gene (reference sequence). This chain's CDR3 is CASSPKGGTGKNYGYTF. The DNA of the CDR3 is TGTGCCAGCAGCCCCAAAGGTGGGACAGGGAAGAACTATGGCTACACCTTC.

The chain combines TRBV2 with TRBJ1-4, with 9 bases fitting TRBD1. Looked up from germline, CDR1 is SNHLY and CDR2 is FYNNEI. The V segment lost 7 bases and the J segment 7 bases; nucleotides outside the gene matches: 7. There are 14 residues in the CDR3. The CDR3 here is CASNPGQGGEKLFF. The CDR3 DNA reads as TGTGCCAGCAACCCGGGACAGGGTGGTGAAAAACTGTTTTTT.

Points on this clone: Other nucleotide sequences in the sample specify the same CDR3. This chain joins TRBV5-1 and TRBJ1-4, with a possible D match to TRBD1 (6 bases). Trimming took 4 bases from V and 2 from J, leaving 9 bases between them. The CDR3 runs 14 residues. Germline loops: CDR1 SGHRS, CDR2 YFSETQ. CDR3 sequence: CASSPDSTNEKLFF. The CDR3, as DNA: TGCGCCAGCAGCCCGGACAGTACTAATGAAAAACTGTTTTTT.